This TCR beta chain emerged from a study of beta chain features in type 1 diabetes. J was trimmed by 5 bases and V by 1 base; bases with no gene match: 12. The CDR3 loop spans 18 amino acids. CDR1 and CDR2 (germline): LGHNA, YNFKEQ. Since all of the isolated RNA was reverse transcribed, expressed TCRB transcripts were what got sequenced. The table came from immunoSEQ multiplex PCR; TCRdb's copy has only in-frame clones and leaves some out. The sample records over 350,000 clones, over 12% being singletons. Sequences were obtained from naive CD4+ T cells from blood. The chain carries TRBV4-2 and TRBJ1-4, with 8 bases aligning to TRBD1. The receptor comes from a woman under 30 in good health. The CDR3 DNA follows: TGTGCCAGCAGCCAAGCCTTCCAGGGGGCAGCGGAGAATGAAAAACTGTTTTTT. The encoded protein is CASSQAFQGAAENEKLFF.